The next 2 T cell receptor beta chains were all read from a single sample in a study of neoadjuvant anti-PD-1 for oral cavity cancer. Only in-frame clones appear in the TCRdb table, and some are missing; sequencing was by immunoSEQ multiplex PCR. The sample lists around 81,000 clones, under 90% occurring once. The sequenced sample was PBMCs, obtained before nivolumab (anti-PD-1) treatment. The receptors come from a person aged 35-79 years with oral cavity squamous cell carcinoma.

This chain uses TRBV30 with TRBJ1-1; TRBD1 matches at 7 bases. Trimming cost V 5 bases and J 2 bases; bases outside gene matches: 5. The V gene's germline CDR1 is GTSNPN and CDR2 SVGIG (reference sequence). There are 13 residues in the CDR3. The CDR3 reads CAWEGQPNTEAFF. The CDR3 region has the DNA TGTGCCTGGGAGGGACAGCCTAACACTGAAGCTTTCTTT.

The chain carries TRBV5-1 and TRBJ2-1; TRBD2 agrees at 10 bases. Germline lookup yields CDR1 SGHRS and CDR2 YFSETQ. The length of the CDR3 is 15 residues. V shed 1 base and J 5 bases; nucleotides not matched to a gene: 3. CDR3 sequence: CASSLPGLANNEQFF. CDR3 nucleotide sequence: TGCGCCAGCAGCTTGCCGGGACTAGCGAACAATGAGCAGTTCTTC.